This TCR beta chain was observed in a study of cytomegalovirus exposure and HLA in healthy donors. CDR3 length: 21 amino acids. V trimming: 2 bases; J trimming: 4 bases; junction bases outside the gene matches: 22. Per germline, CDR1 SGHDN and CDR2 FVKESK. Regarding the study as a whole: Accurate predictions that matched the HLA-A and HLA-B alleles of most subjects were reportedly made from TCR beta sequences.

Points on this clone: Its matching antigen is unknown.

13 Jbeta primers and 60 Vbeta primers were used for the PCR. Assay used: immunoSEQ multiplex PCR; TCRdb lists only in-frame clones, some missing. Among approximately 130,000 clones, approximately 80% were seen once, and the ten largest hold around 1.2%. The specimen sequenced was PBMCs. V is TRBV14 and J is TRBJ1-5; 8 bases match TRBD1. The TCR comes from a middle-aged man in good health and CMV-seronegative. In DNA, the CDR3 is TGTGCCAGCAGCCAATCTAACCCCCCTCGAGACAGGGGAATAGGGAATCAGCCCCAGCATTTT. Translated, it gives CASSQSNPPRDRGIGNQPQHF.